The 2 T cell receptor beta chains below all came from one sample that was sequenced in a study of PD-L1 blockade in urothelial cancer. Sample time point: peripheral blood 6 weeks after treatment start. The repertoire was sequenced with immunoSEQ multiplex PCR; TCRdb's copy has only in-frame clones and lacks some. The sample lists around 50,000 clones; approximately 85% were seen once. Sequenced here: PBMCs, sampled around atezolizumab (anti-PD-L1) treatment. The origin of the receptors is a man in his fifties or sixties with urothelial cancer.

V usage is TRBV2 and J usage is TRBJ1-5; D might be TRBD1 (5 bases). V was clipped by 4 bases and J by 5 bases, with 12 bases between them. Per germline, CDR1 SNHLY and CDR2 FYNNEI. The CDR3 extends over 14 amino acids. The CDR3 region has the DNA TGTGCCAGCAGTGTTTTCCGGGGGGATCAGCCCCAGCATTTT. This gives the protein CASSVFRGDQPQHF. The full variable domain, completed using reference TRBV2 and TRBJ1-5, is EPEVTQTPSHQVTQMGQEVILRCVPISNHLYFYWYRQILGQKVEFLVSFYNNEISEKSEIFDDQFSVERPDGSNFTLKIRSTKLEDSAMYFCASSVFRGDQPQHFGDGTRLSIL.

CDR3 sequence (DNA): TGTGCCAGCTCACCTCCCGGGACAGGGGGCGACTATGGCTACACCTTC. Residues: CASSPPGTGGDYGYTF. This chain joins TRBV18 and TRBJ1-2; TRBD1 matches 12 bases. The germline V gene encodes CDR1 KGHSH and CDR2 LQKENI. J lost 3 bases, V lost 3 bases, and 5 bases had no gene match. The CDR3 length is 16 residues.